This T cell receptor beta chain is from a study of T cell changes during pregnancy in multiple sclerosis. Some clones are missing from TCRdb's copy, which holds only in-frame ones; the method was immunoSEQ multiplex PCR. The sample has 45,000 or so clones, about 96% seen once; the top ten hold about 0.89%. This CDR3 contains 14 residues. The germline V gene has CDR1 SGHNT and CDR2 YYREEE (reference sequence). V shed 2 bases and J shed 3 bases, with 12 bases lying between them. This sample comprised peripheral blood, obtained in the second trimester of pregnancy. The sequence derives from a female donor with multiple sclerosis, enrolled in a pregnancy study. The rearrangement joins TRBV5-4 to TRBJ2-7, with D maybe TRBD1 (5 bases). Written as DNA, the CDR3 is TGTGCCAGCAGCTTAGGGGCAGGGATCTACGAGCAGTACTTC. It yields the protein CASSLGAGIYEQYF.